The 23 T cell receptor beta chains listed next were all sequenced from one sample in a study of CD4 and CD8 cells across lung adenocarcinoma regions. TCRdb analysed the PCR reads with MiXCR anew, one entry per CDR3 protein. The repertoire holds some 19,000 distinct CDR3 sequences, with roughly half as singletons. Sequenced: CD8+ T cells from the center of a lung tumor. The receptors stem from a female donor with lung adenocarcinoma. The CD4 and CD8 labels of this study may be unreliable.

This chain uses TRBV10-1 with TRBJ2-1; D uncertain. V was clipped by 5 bases and J by 10 bases, with 12 bases between them. The CDR3 is made up of 12 amino acids. Germline CDR1 reads WNHNN; CDR2 reads SYGVQD (reference sequence). The CDR3 loop reads CASSKTQEEQFF. The CDR3 bases are TGCGCCAGCAGTAAAACTCAGGAAGAGCAGTTCTTC.

With regard to this clonotype: Relative to the germline gene, one junction end is altered; a read error may explain this. The J gene is TRBJ2-4, the V gene TRBV11-3; D unresolved. The CDR3 has 13 amino acids. Germline-derived CDR1 and CDR2 are SGHNT and YENEEA. The CDR3 DNA reads as TGTGCCAGCAGCCTGGTAGCCAAAAATATTCAGTATTTC. This gives the protein CASSLVAKNIQYF.

At least ten counts were recorded for this clonotype. The junction differs from germline at one of its ends, possibly a read error. V and J are TRBV6-1 and TRBJ1-4; D is ambiguous. The germline gives CDR1 MNHNS, CDR2 SASEGT. This CDR3 has 16 residues. Here the CDR3 reads CASSKALTATNEKLFF. The DNA of the CDR3 is TGTGCCAGCAGTAAAGCCCTAACGGCAACTAATGAAAAACTGTTTTTT.

As for this clonotype: The junction departs from germline at one end; a sequencing error may be responsible. In DNA form, the CDR3 reads TGTGCCAGCATATGGTCGTCAGCCAAAGACATGCAGTACTTC. Protein product: CASIWSSAKDMQYF. The J gene is TRBJ2-4, the V gene TRBV6-1; D ambiguous. In germline, CDR1 is MNHNS, CDR2 SASEGT. The CDR3 contains 14 residues.

The chain employs TRBV11-3 and TRBJ2-1; D is ambiguous. The closer fit of TRBJ2-7 to the DNA end suggests the J call may be wrong. The CDR3 is 13 residues long. Germline V gives CDR1 SGHNT, CDR2 YENEEA. CDR3 residues: CASSRRDQDTQYF. As DNA, the CDR3 is TGTGCCAGCAGCCGCCGAGACCAAGATACGCAGTACTTC.

This clonotype has only a few counts. V gene TRBV6-1 combines with J gene TRBJ2-3, with D possibly TRBD2 on 5 matching bases. This CDR3 has 16 amino acids. Trimming took off 6 bases at V and 4 bases at J, with 20 bases between the two ends. The germline gives CDR1 MNHNS, CDR2 SASEGT. DNA of the CDR3: TGTGCCAGCAGGCTACAATCGGAGGCAATATCAGATACGCAGTATTTT. Protein sequence: CASRLQSEAISDTQYF.

The gene calls are TRBV27 and TRBJ2-4; D possibly uses TRBD1 or TRBD2 (5 bases each). Germline CDR1 and CDR2: MNHEY and SMNVEV (reference sequence). V was pared by 6 bases and J by 12 bases, with 24 bases between. The CDR3 has 15 amino acids. For the CDR3, the DNA is TGTGCCAGCAGGCCGGGGCTAGGACCCACAGATACTCAGTACTTC. Its translation is CASRPGLGPTDTQYF.

The chain employs TRBV10-1 and TRBJ2-5; tentative D call: TRBD2 (6 bases). The V end lost 6 bases, the J end lost 1 base, and 12 bases lay between the germline ends. The CDR3 is made up of 14 amino acids. Germline V gene lookup returns CDR1 WNHNN and CDR2 SYGVQD (reference sequence). The CDR3 protein is CASSGGRTQETQYF. The CDR3 nucleotides read TGCGCCAGCAGCGGAGGGCGGACCCAAGAGACCCAGTACTTC.

The gene calls are TRBV27 and TRBJ2-4, with 8 nucleotides matching TRBD2. This CDR3 region has 15 residues. The junction had 13 bases not matched to a gene; V was cut back by 7 bases and J by 8 bases. The germline gives CDR1 MNHEY, CDR2 SMNVEV (reference sequence). The CDR3 DNA follows: TGTGCCAGCACCGGGGGGGGGAGATCCGAAGACATTCAGTACTTC. Translating it yields CASTGGGRSEDIQYF.

This clonotype was found many times. This chain joins TRBV5-3 and TRBJ2-5, with D tentatively TRBD1 (6 bases). TRBV5-3 is classed as an ORF, of uncertain function. CDR3 length equals 16 residues. V shed 3 bases and J shed 3 bases, with 18 bases lying between them. The CDR3 region has the DNA TGTGCCAGAAGCTCCTCTGGAGGACAGATGGAAGAGACCCAGTACTTC. This encodes CARSSSGGQMEETQYF.

Note on this clonotype: The final CDR3 position lacks the conserved phenylalanine or tryptophan, pointing to a likely read error. The DNA is left out, because the CDR3 cannot be placed on it with certainty; the CDR3 is given as TCRdb lists it. V is TRBV27 and J is TRBJ2-1; the table calls TRBD1, which could not be checked here. Germline V gene sequence: CDR1 MNHEY, CDR2 SMNVEV (reference sequence). The CDR3 is 8 amino acids long, termini counted. The CDR3 sequence: CASSFTPP.

J is TRBJ2-3 and V is TRBV11-3, with a possible D match to TRBD2 (5 bases). The germline V gene encodes CDR1 SGHNT and CDR2 YENEEA. The V end lost 2 bases, the J end lost 4 bases, and 10 bases lay between the germline ends. The CDR3 totals 14 residues. The CDR3 loop is CASSLSSEADTQYF. The CDR3 DNA sequence: TGTGCCAGCAGCTTAAGTAGCGAAGCAGATACGCAGTATTTT.

This clonotype turned up a few times. The rearrangement joins TRBV27 to TRBJ2-1, with D unresolved. The DNA end favors TRBJ2-5, so the J call may be wrong. From germline, CDR1 is MNHEY and CDR2 SMNVEV (reference sequence). The CDR3 extends over 16 amino acids. In DNA form, the CDR3 reads TGTGCCAGCAGTCCTAGTACCGGCCCTCCCGGGGAGACCCAGTACTTC. It specifies CASSPSTGPPGETQYF.

The genes are TRBV7-2 and TRBJ1-2, with 9 bases fitting TRBD1. The germline V gene has CDR1 SGHTA and CDR2 FQGNSA. The CDR3 covers 13 residues. V lost 5 bases, J lost 8 bases, and 6 bases stayed unmatched. This CDR3 reads CASSRGTGSGYTF. In DNA form, the CDR3 reads TGTGCCAGCAGCCGAGGGACAGGGTCCGGCTACACCTTC.

A remark on this clonotype: A read error may account for a junction end that differs from germline. DNA of the CDR3: TGTGCCAGTCACCGGGACAGGGTAGGAACACTGTTTTTC. Its protein product is CASHRDRVGTLFF. V usage is TRBV6-1 and J usage is TRBJ1-4; 9 positions match TRBD1. Germline values: CDR1 MNHNS, CDR2 SASEGT. The CDR3 loop spans 13 amino acids.

This rearrangement joins TRBV6-1 to TRBJ2-5; D may match TRBD1 or TRBD2 (5 bases each). The J call may not be correct, given that the DNA end is closer to TRBJ2-7. This CDR3 spans 16 amino acids. Germline CDR1 MNHNS, CDR2 SASEGT. CDR3 protein: CASSETGRRASYEQYF. The CDR3 DNA reads as TGTGCCAGCAGTGAGACGGGACGGAGAGCTTCCTACGAGCAGTACTTC.

Ten or more counts support this clonotype. The rearrangement joins TRBV10-3 to TRBJ1-1; D unclear. CDR1 is ENHRY and CDR2 is SYGVKD in the germline V gene. V gave up 8 bases and J gave up 3 bases, with 13 bases separating them. This CDR3 comprises 13 residues. CDR3 loop: CAISGYEDTEAFF. Written as DNA, the CDR3 is TGTGCCATCTCGGGCTATGAGGACACTGAAGCTTTCTTT.

Note on this clonotype: The junction departs from germline at one end; a sequencing error may be responsible. The CDR3 spells CASSRRGDTQYF. For the CDR3, the DNA is TGTGCCAGCAGCCGTAGAGGCGATACCCAGTACTTT. The V gene is TRBV6-1, the J gene TRBJ2-5; D is ambiguous. Germline CDR1 MNHNS, CDR2 SASEGT. This CDR3 is 12 amino acids long.

The J gene is TRBJ2-1, the V gene TRBV6-1; 7 bases align to TRBD2. The J call may be faulty, since TRBJ2-5 better matches the DNA end. The germline V gene has CDR1 MNHNS and CDR2 SASEGT. The CDR3 length is 14 residues. DNA for the CDR3: TGTGCCAGCAGTAGGGGCTTGGGAGGGGACGTCCAGTACTTC. Protein sequence: CASSRGLGGDVQYF.

Notes on this clonotype: One junction end does not reproduce the germline sequence, and a read error may be involved. V and J are TRBV27 and TRBJ2-3; no reliable D call. Germline V CDR1 and CDR2: MNHEY, SMNVEV (reference sequence). The CDR3 loop spans 12 amino acids. CDR3 protein: CARSRLTDTQYF. The CDR3 DNA is TGTGCCAGGAGTCGCCTCACAGATACCCAGTACTTT.

J is TRBJ2-5 and V is TRBV25-1; 8 nucleotides agree with TRBD1. CDR1 MGHDK and CDR2 SYGVNS come from the germline V gene. Germline trimming cut 3 bases from V and 4 bases from J; bases unmatched to any gene: 7. CDR3 length: 15 residues. The CDR3 region is CASSEDRAPSETQYF. CDR3 in DNA: TGTGCCAGCAGTGAGGACAGGGCGCCATCAGAGACCCAGTACTTC.

This clonotype was recorded at least ten times. This chain connects TRBV7-2 to TRBJ2-5, with TRBD2 identical over 8 bases. Germline CDR1 reads SGHTA; CDR2 reads FQGNSA. The CDR3 length is 17 residues. Trimming cost V 1 base and J 4 bases; bases outside gene matches: 11. CDR3 nucleotide sequence: TGTGCCAGCAGCTTAGGGGGCACTCTCGGGGGGGCAGAGACCCAGTACTTC. Its translation is CASSLGGTLGGAETQYF.

This clonotype appeared a few times. This CDR3 reads CASSFSTAGDGYTF. CDR3 bases: TGTGCCAGCAGTTTTTCGACAGCGGGGGATGGCTACACCTTC. This chain uses TRBV6-6 with TRBJ1-2, with D possibly matching TRBD1 (5 bases). The germline gives CDR1 MNHNY, CDR2 SVGAGI (reference sequence). With 4 bases removed from V and 6 bases from J, the gap between germline ends came to 15 bases. The CDR3 loop spans 14 amino acids.